This T cell receptor (beta chain) was documented in a study of OX40 agonist ivuxolimab in advanced cancers. Background on the study: Patients took ivuxolimab, an agonistic anti-OX40 (CD134) antibody.

CDR3 length: 16 residues. CDR1 LNHDA and CDR2 SQIVND come from the germline V gene (reference sequence). With 3 bases clipped from V and 3 bases from J, the junction kept 8 bases outside the gene matches. A note on this clone: Its antigen is as yet unknown.

Findings and caveats of the study: No determination was made of the antigen specificity of the expanded peripheral T cells.

Sequenced by immunoSEQ multiplex PCR; TCRdb stores in-frame clones only, minus some. This table holds about 48,000 clones, more than 75% found once. This specimen consisted of CD4+ or CD8+ T cells sorted from blood, obtained in a trial of the OX40 agonist ivuxolimab. The chain couples TRBV19 to TRBJ2-3, with 8 bases identical to TRBD1. The receptor's source is an adult with an advanced solid tumor such as melanoma, head and neck, liver or kidney cancer. The CDR3 region has the DNA TGTGCCAGTAGTATTGGGGACAGGAGGGGGACAGATACGCAGTATTTT. Translating it yields CASSIGDRRGTDTQYF.